This T cell receptor (beta chain) was observed in a study of cytomegalovirus exposure and HLA in healthy donors (dated by TCRdb to 2017 to 2019). About the full investigation: An earlier analysis of 587 of the donors reported 276 Gb of sequence data and about 120 million unique TCR beta sequences obtained from approximately 180 million T cells. To predict cytomegalovirus infection status, the study brought together high-throughput TCR immunosequencing, statistical association of individual TCRs with disease status, and machine learning. The number of donors typed differed by locus, with 629-630 for A, B, C, DRB1 and DQB1, roughly 520 for DQA1, over 600 for DPA1, and under 490 for DPB1. Using immunosequencing, the study profiled T cell repertoires from 640 or so subjects and related those repertoires to cytomegalovirus serostatus. On average, about 240,000 unique TCR beta nucleotide sequences were sequenced per donor among 300 to 500 genotyped donors of the cohort, with roughly 18% of those sequences being non-productive. Of the roughly 400 genotyped donors, approximately 80% fell in the genetic ancestry cluster associated with self-reported Caucasian donors. In addition to the first cohort of 500 to 850 subjects, a separate validation cohort of under 150 different subjects was used. The later analysis used no new phenotypic data to find candidate immune exposures, relying instead on TCR beta sequences and their occurrence across donors. Class I and class II HLA loci were covered by the typing at four-digit resolution. Roughly 5 DR-DQ haplotypes were treated as single units for association and clustering because of strong linkage in the cohort. A later analysis re-examined previously published TCR beta repertoires from 610 or so donors and added high-resolution HLA genotyping to investigate patterns of TCR occurrence. An early release that covered several hundred HLA-typed donors contained approximately 300 gigabases of sequencing data and tens of millions of unique TCR sequences. The study aimed to test whether signatures of past pathogen exposure could be identified by cataloging public T cell receptors. In an earlier analysis of around 540 of the donors, high-throughput TCR beta sequencing was used to judge whether each TCR beta V gene segment behaved as functional or pseudogenic. A later genetic analysis used genome-wide SNP genotypes for about 60% of the 666 donors, treating that subset as a discovery cohort. Alongside the repertoire data, information on donor age, sex, ethnicity and CMV serostatus was compiled. All discovery cohort repertoires had been generated on a single sequencing platform.

Taken from cysteine to phenylalanine, the CDR3 has 15 residues. CDR3 DNA only is kept here, 45 bases in frame from base 1. V is trimmed back by 2 bases and J by 2 bases, and the junction contains 2 bases that no gene match accounts for. The germline V gene supplies CDR1 ENHRY and CDR2 SYGVKD. The library was generated by the immunoSEQ multiplex PCR assay. For the multiplex PCR, a mixture combining 60 forward primers for TCR Vbeta segments and 13 reverse primers for TCR Jbeta segments was used. The CDR3 region of rearranged TCR beta genes was amplified from genomic DNA with a multiplex PCR assay. The amplified TCR beta libraries were sequenced on the Illumina HiSeq System as 87-base-pair reads. The authors processed their data as follows. A later analysis tallied 75 million to 95 million unique TCR beta chains across the 666 repertoires, and around 10 million of those chains were shared by two or more donors. A nearest-neighbor algorithm error-corrected the raw reads and collapsed the reads into unique sequences, merging closely related sequences to remove PCR and sequencing errors. CDR3 sequences were aligned to IMGT reference sequences to assign V, D and J gene segments. For a sequence to be retained, a match of at least six nucleotides to both a V gene segment and a J gene segment was required. A rearrangement counted as productive if the CDR3 had no stop codons and remained in frame with V and J, and every other rearrangement counted as non-productive. CDR3 was defined according to IMGT convention as the region running from the second conserved V-encoded cysteine to the conserved J-encoded phenylalanine. The earlier analysis of 587 of the donors excluded sequences that lacked an unambiguous match to a single V gene segment. An earlier analysis of 450 to 650 of the donors called V segments functional above 56.7% productive rearrangements and segregating when the between-donor standard deviation exceeded 5%. A statistical classification framework was built for diagnosing cytomegalovirus status from the catalog of TCR beta chain sequences. In a later analysis, TCR nucleotide sequences were compared against IMGT/GENE-DB human TR gene sequences so that V and J genes could be assigned. The TCRdist pipeline was used in a later analysis to assign CDR3 sequences and most-parsimonious VDJ recombination scenarios. In a later analysis, every TCR beta chain was defined by the combination of its CDR3 amino acid sequence and its V-gene family, and reads without a unique V-gene family were dropped. As a way to deal with suspected cross-contamination and a sequencing artifact, a later analysis dropped 500 to 700 nucleotide sequences that were highly shared and had low generation probability. A later analysis calculated a clonal expansion index for each public chain from normalized within-repertoire ranks of inferred template counts. Generation probabilities in a later analysis came from a VDJ recombination model fitted to out-of-frame rearrangements, and those results were checked against IGoR. Hypergeometric tests were used in a later analysis to score TCR-TCR, TCR-HLA and TCR-CMV co-occurrence, with a repertoire-size bias correction applied to the TCR pairs. A later analysis estimated false discovery rates by permuting HLA or CMV assignments 20 times. In a later analysis, co-occurring TCRs were grouped using DBSCAN, with TCRdist sequence similarity added in when clustering inside HLA-allele-positive subsets. Repertoires with fewer than 30,000 or more than 120,000 public chains were left out of co-occurrence clustering, as were about five repertoires with anomalous nucleotide sharing. Held by TCRdb, this immuneACCESS table contains in-frame sequences only and omits some clones. Under half of the omission traces to an unresolved V gene where checked; the cause of the rest is unknown. V, J and clone size are those of that table, while D and trimming were read from the DNA. This sample's listing comprises 80,000 to 100,000 clones. The top ten hold 0.58% of the sample.

A note on this clone: The antigen it binds to is not known.

Overall study outcomes, separate from this receptor: A cluster of highly shared sequence variants was judged likely to represent a technical artifact of the sequencing pipeline. Compared with the roughly 670-donor mean, donors in an Asian-associated ancestry cluster had fewer N-insertions in productive TCRs, according to a later genetic analysis. The 87-base-pair reads could not distinguish some IMGT-functional V segments, including TRBV6-2 and TRBV6-3, so those segments were excluded. While some public TCRs were present in many individuals, most TCR sequences turned up only very rarely across donors. An association between a missense DCLRE1C variant and V-gene and J-gene trimming of TCR beta chains was found in a later genetic analysis and replicated in an independent cohort. According to a later analysis, parvovirus B19, influenza, CMV and Epstein-Barr virus appeared linked to several top co-occurrence clusters. CMV serostatus was the only immune exposure information available for the cohort. Correlated functional status among segregating V segments might reflect linkage disequilibrium, but an unknown experimental factor could not be ruled out. Sequencing depth was assumed to be roughly uniform across donors in the presence/absence analyses, though that assumption may not hold. At a false discovery rate of 0.05, a later analysis linked about 17,000 TCR beta sequences to specific HLA alleles. The authors suggested that the approach could potentially be generalized to other disease states and immunological phenotypes. A few of the identified cytomegalovirus-associated TCR beta chains were confirmed in vitro to be specific for cytomegalovirus antigens. When HLA alleles, especially DR and DQ, strongly co-occurred, attributing TCR associations to individual alleles was difficult. The cohort was sequenced for TCR beta chains only, and without alpha or paired-chain data the features that could be detected were limited. A later analysis found that most CMV-associated TCR beta chains appeared HLA-restricted, with HLA associations seemingly driven largely by CMV exposure. In a later analysis, the rate of TCR association differed among HLA loci, with DRB1 alleles having the most associated TCRs and HLA-C alleles having the fewest. Because counts were too low, around 17 rarely observed V segments, including chromosome 9 orphons, were left out of the earlier analysis of several hundred of the donors. In an earlier analysis of some 500 of the donors, most TCR beta V segments were observed in productive rearrangements about 90% or about 30% of the time, broadly matching IMGT annotations. In a later analysis, HLA-associated TCR beta chains showed more clonal expansion and lower generation probabilities than non-associated chains that were equally common. In both the original and validation cohorts, the classifier was reported to diagnose cytomegalovirus status with high specificity and sensitivity. A further reported finding was that TCR beta sequences accurately predicted the HLA-A and HLA-B alleles for most subjects in the first cohort. The study listed 150 to 200 TCR beta chains as associated with cytomegalovirus. Because some donors lacked HLA typing at each locus, the association tests relied only on the typed subset.

In total, roughly 670 healthy bone marrow donors made up the cohort. All cohort members were sampled while nominally healthy, although unrecorded immune exposures were likely present. The donor was CMV seronegative and was included in the group of 352 seronegative cohort members. A peripheral blood sample was collected from each donor, and TCR beta sequencing was performed on peripheral blood mononuclear cells. The Qiagen DNeasy Blood Extraction Kit was used to extract genomic DNA from the blood cell samples. Material: PBMCs. The receptor was isolated from a man aged 45-65 years in good health and CMV-seronegative. The sequence is built from TRBV10-3 and TRBJ2-7, with 11 bases matching TRBD2. The CDR3 amino acid sequence is: CAISEALAGAYEQYF. The DNA is TGTGCCATCAGTGAGGCACTAGCGGGGGCCTACGAGCAGTACTTC.